One T cell receptor (beta chain) is described in this entry. Its cognate antigen is unknown. CDR3 length: 12 residues. CDR1 is SGHRS, CDR2 YFSETQ, per germline. V gave up 1 base and J gave up 6 bases, with 7 bases separating them. The data belong to a study of siplizumab effects on memory and regulatory T cells. Profiled with immunoSEQ multiplex PCR; TCRdb holds only in-frame clones, not every one. The sample shows approximately 100,000 clones, over 90% of them seen only once. Study-wide points: Naive-or-memory phenotypes were unassignable for roughly 80-97% of proliferating CD4+ or CD8+ clones. Naive T cells were seemingly more diverse than memory cells, and major contributions to the alloresponse seemed to be made by them. The study did not confirm that proliferating Tregs from siplizumab cultures were suppressive. Memory cells that were CD4+ and unstimulated gave rise to alloreactive sequences, which siplizumab significantly reduced.

The V call is TRBV5-1, the J call TRBJ1-2; TRBD1 might be the D (5 bases). The TCR comes from a human donor in good health. The sequenced sample was Tregs sorted from blood. The CDR3 loop is CASSLRGDGYTF. The CDR3 DNA sequence: TGCGCCAGCAGCTTGCGGGGCGATGGCTACACCTTC.